This T cell receptor beta chain was sequenced in a study of shared clonotypes between healthy human individuals. Naive CD8 cells, CD45RO-negative and positively selected for CCR7, excluded terminally differentiated effector memory CD45RA+ cells. Study findings and constraints: A handful of donors showed sharing of about 5.5% of naive CD4 clonotypes.

Note on this clone: Its cognate antigen is unknown. The sample contains more than one DNA sequence encoding this CDR3.

The V and J ends lost 3 bases and 6 bases, in that order; junction bases with no gene match: 6. CDR1 and CDR2 (germline): MNHEY, SMNVEV (reference sequence). The CDR3 covers 15 residues. Assay runs were performed at deep level. The genomic DNA of each subset was split evenly across several immunoSEQ plates. Authors' processing steps: Filtering differed, since immunoSEQ gave only junction sequences and no quality scores. Sequenced by immunoSEQ multiplex PCR; TCRdb stores in-frame clones only, minus some. That table supplies the V and J calls and clone size; D and trimming were determined from the DNA. The sample lists under 850,000 clones; about 92% were seen once.

The rearrangement joins TRBV27 to TRBJ2-1; 9 bases are shared with TRBD2. Material: naive CD8+ T cells sorted from blood. This TCR was sampled from a man between 25 and 39 years old in good health. CDR3 DNA sequence: TGTGCCAGCAGTTTGGGACTAGCATCGTTCAATGAGCAGTTCTTC. This translates into CASSLGLASFNEQFF.